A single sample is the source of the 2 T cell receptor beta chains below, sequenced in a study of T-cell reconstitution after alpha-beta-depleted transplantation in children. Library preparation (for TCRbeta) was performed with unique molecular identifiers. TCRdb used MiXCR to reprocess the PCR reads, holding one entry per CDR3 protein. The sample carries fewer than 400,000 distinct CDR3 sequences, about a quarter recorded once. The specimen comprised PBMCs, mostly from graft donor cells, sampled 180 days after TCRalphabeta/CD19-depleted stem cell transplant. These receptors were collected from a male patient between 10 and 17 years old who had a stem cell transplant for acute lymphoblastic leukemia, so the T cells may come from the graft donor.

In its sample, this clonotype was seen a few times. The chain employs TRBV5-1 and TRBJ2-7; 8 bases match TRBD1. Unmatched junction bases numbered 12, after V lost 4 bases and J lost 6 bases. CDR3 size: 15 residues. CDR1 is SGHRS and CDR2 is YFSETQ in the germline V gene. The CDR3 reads CASSATHQGAGEQYF. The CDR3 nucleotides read TGCGCCAGCAGCGCGACCCACCAGGGGGCAGGCGAGCAGTACTTC.

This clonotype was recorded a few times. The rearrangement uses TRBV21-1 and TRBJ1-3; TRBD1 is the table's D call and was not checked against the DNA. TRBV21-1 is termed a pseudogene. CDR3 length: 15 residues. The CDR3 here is CATIPRGSSGNTIYF. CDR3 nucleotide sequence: TGTGCCACAATCCCACGGGGGTCCTCTGGAAACACCATATATTTT.